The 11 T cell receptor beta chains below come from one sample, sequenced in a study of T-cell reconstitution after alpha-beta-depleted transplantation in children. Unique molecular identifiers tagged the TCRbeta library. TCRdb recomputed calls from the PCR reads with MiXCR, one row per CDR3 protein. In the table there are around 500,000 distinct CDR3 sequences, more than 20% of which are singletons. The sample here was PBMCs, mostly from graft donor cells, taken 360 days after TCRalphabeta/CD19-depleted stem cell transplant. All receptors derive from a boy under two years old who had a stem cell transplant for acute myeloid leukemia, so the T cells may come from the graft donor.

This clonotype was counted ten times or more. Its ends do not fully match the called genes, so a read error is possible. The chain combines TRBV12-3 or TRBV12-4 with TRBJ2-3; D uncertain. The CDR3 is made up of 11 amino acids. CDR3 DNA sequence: TGTGCCACCAGTAAAAAAGATACGCAGTATTTT. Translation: CATSKKDTQYF.

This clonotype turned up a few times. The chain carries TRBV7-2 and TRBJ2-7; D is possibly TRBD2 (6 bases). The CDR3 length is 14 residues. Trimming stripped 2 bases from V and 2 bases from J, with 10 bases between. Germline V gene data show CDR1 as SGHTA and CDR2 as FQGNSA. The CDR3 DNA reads TGTGCCAGCAGCTTAAACCGGGGGACCTACGAGCAGTACTTC. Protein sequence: CASSLNRGTYEQYF.

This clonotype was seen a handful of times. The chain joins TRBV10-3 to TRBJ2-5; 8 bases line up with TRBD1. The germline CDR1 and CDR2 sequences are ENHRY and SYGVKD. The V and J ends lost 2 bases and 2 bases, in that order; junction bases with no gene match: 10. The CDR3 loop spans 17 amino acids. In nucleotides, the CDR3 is TGTGCCATCAGTGAGCCCATCGACAGGGGATGGCAAGAGACCCAGTACTTC. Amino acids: CAISEPIDRGWQETQYF.

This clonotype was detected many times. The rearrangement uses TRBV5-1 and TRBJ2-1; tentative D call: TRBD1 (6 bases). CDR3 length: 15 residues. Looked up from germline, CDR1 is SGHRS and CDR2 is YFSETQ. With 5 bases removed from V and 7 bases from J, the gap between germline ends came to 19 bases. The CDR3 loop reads CASSRVTGSLNEQFF. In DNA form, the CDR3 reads TGCGCCAGCAGTCGGGTGACAGGTTCTTTGAATGAGCAGTTCTTC.

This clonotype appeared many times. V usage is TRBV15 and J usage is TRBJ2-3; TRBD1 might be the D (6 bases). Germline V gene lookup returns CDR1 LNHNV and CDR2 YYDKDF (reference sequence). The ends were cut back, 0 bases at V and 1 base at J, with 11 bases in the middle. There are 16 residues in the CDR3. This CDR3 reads CATSRDAGAGTDTQYF. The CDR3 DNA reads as TGTGCCACCAGCAGAGATGCAGGGGCGGGCACAGATACGCAGTATTTT.

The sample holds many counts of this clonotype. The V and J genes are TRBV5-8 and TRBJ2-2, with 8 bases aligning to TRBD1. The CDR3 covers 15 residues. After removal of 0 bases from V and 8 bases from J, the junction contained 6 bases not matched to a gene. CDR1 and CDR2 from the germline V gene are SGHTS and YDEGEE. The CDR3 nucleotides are TGTGCCAGCAGCTTGGACCGACAGGGGAGAGGGGAGCTGTTTTTT. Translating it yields CASSLDRQGRGELFF.

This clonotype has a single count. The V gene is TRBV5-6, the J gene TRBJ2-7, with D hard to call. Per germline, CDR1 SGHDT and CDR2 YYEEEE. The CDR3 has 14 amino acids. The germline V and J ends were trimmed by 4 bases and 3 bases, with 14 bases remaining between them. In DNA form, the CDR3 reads TGTGCCAGCAGCCCGAGGACGGTCAACTACGAGCAGTACGTC. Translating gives CASSPRTVNYEQYV.

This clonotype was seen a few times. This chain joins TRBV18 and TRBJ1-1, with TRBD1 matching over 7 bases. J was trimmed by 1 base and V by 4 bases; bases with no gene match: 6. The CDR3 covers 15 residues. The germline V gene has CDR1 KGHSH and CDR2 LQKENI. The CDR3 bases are TGTGCCAGCTCACACCTACAGGGGAGGAACACTGAAGCTTTCTTT. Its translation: CASSHLQGRNTEAFF.

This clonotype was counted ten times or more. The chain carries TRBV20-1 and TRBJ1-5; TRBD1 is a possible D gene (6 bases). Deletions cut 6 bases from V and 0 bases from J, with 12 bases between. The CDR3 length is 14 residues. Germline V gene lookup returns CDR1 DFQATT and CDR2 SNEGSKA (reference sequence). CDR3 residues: CSATRGISNQPQHF. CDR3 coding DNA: TGCAGTGCGACCAGGGGCATTAGCAATCAGCCCCAGCATTTT.

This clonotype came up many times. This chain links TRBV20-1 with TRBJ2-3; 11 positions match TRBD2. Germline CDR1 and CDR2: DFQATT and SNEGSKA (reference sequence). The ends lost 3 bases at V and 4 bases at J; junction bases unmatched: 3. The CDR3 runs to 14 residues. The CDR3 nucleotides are TGCAGTGCTAGTAGCGGGGGGGCCCCAGATACGCAGTATTTT. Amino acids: CSASSGGAPDTQYF.

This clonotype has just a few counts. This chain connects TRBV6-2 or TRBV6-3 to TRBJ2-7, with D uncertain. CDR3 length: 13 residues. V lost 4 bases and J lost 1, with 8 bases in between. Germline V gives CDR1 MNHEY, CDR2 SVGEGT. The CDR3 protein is CASSLLLSYEQYV. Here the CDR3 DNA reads TGTGCCAGCAGTTTGTTGCTTTCCTACGAGCAGTACGTC.